The next 27 T cell receptor beta chains were all read from a single sample in a study of T cell responses to AZD1222 COVID-19 vaccine. The assay was immunoSEQ multiplex PCR, and TCRdb's table has in-frame clones only and misses some. The table has 200,000 to 250,000 clones, roughly 91% seen once. The starting material was peripheral blood, obtained on day 0 of MenACWY control vaccination. These receptors were taken from an adult in good health.

V usage is TRBV27 and J usage is TRBJ1-2; no definite D call. The CDR3 runs 13 residues. V was shortened by 2 bases and J by 2 bases, with 6 bases between the two germline ends. Looked up from germline, CDR1 is MNHEY and CDR2 is SMNVEV (reference sequence). CDR3 DNA sequence: TGTGCCAGCAGTTTACGAGGCAACTATGGCTACACCTTC. Protein product: CASSLRGNYGYTF.

The V call is TRBV12-5, the J call TRBJ2-7; possibly TRBD1 for D (5 bases). In germline, CDR1 is LGHNT, CDR2 FRNRAP. CDR3 size: 15 residues. V was pared by 5 bases and J by 3 bases, with 17 bases between. DNA for the CDR3: TGTGCTAGTGGTCCCGTTTCCGGACAACTCTACGAGCAGTACTTC. This codes for CASGPVSGQLYEQYF.

In regard to this clone: A junction end diverges from the germline sequence, so it may reflect a read error. The J gene is TRBJ1-4, the V gene TRBV2; possible D gene TRBD1, 6 bases. The CDR3 covers 13 residues. CDR1 SNHLY and CDR2 FYNNEI come from the germline V gene. CDR3 sequence reads: CARADRNNGKLFF. In DNA, the CDR3 is TGTGCCAGAGCAGACAGGAACAATGGAAAACTGTTTTTT.

V gene TRBV12-3 or TRBV12-4 combines with J gene TRBJ1-2; no clear D gene. This CDR3 is built from 13 residues. V lost 5 bases and J lost 4, with 11 bases in between. This CDR3 is CASSPRLVYGYTF. DNA for the CDR3: TGTGCCAGCAGTCCGCGATTGGTCTATGGCTACACCTTC.

J is TRBJ1-3 and V is TRBV9, with TRBD1 as a possible D gene (5 bases). The CDR3 spans 16 residues. Trimming cost V 3 bases and J 3 bases, with 16 bases left between them. Germline V lookup: CDR1 SGDLS, CDR2 YYNGEE. The CDR3 region is CASSAPGPNLGNTIYF. The CDR3 DNA is TGTGCCAGCAGCGCTCCGGGACCGAACCTTGGAAACACCATATATTTT.

V is TRBV18 and J is TRBJ1-1; D remains ambiguous. Germline CDR1 and CDR2: KGHSH and LQKENI. This CDR3 contains 15 residues. V lost 1 base and J lost 4, with 13 bases in between. This CDR3 reads CASSPLPPPATEAFF. The CDR3 DNA reads as TGTGCCAGCTCACCACTGCCGCCCCCGGCCACTGAAGCTTTCTTT.

V and J are TRBV4-1 and TRBJ1-1, with D possibly matching TRBD1 (5 bases). V was shortened by 4 bases and J by 1 base, with 10 bases between the two germline ends. Looked up from germline, CDR1 is MGHRA and CDR2 is YSYEKL. The CDR3 length is 14 residues. The CDR3 here is CASSLTGGNTEAFF. CDR3 DNA: TGCGCCAGCAGCCTGACGGGGGGGAACACTGAAGCTTTCTTT.

In its sample, this clone was seen once. V usage is TRBV11-1 and J usage is TRBJ2-1; D is unresolved. CDR1 and CDR2 from the germline V gene are SGHAT and FQDESV (reference sequence). V lost 7 bases to trimming and J lost 4 bases, with 17 bases between them. This CDR3 is 15 amino acids long. Here the CDR3 reads CASNPSGPSYNEQFF. CDR3 nucleotide sequence: TGTGCCAGCAACCCCTCGGGTCCGTCTTACAATGAGCAGTTCTTC.

The chain employs TRBV2 and TRBJ1-1, with TRBD1 matching over 11 bases. This CDR3 comprises 13 residues. The germline V gene encodes CDR1 SNHLY and CDR2 FYNNEI. Losses at the gene ends were 6 bases for V and 3 bases for J; bases not matched to a gene: 0. The CDR3 sequence: CASRGQGDTEAFF. In DNA, the CDR3 is TGTGCCAGCAGGGGACAGGGGGACACTGAAGCTTTCTTT.

V usage is TRBV11-2 and J usage is TRBJ2-7; 11 bases are a match to TRBD1. Germline V gives CDR1 SGHAT, CDR2 FQNNGV. The length of the CDR3 is 14 residues. V lost 8 bases and J lost 4; bases outside the gene matches: 7. The CDR3 DNA reads TGTGCCAGCGGTAACCGGGACAGGGGGTACGAGCAGTACTTC. Translated: CASGNRDRGYEQYF.

This chain connects TRBV4-1 to TRBJ2-5; either TRBD1 or TRBD2 may supply D (6 bases each). Germline values: CDR1 MGHRA, CDR2 YSYEKL. The V end lost 1 base, the J end lost 5 bases, and 11 bases lay between the germline ends. The CDR3 sequence is 14 residues long. CDR3 sequence (DNA): TGCGCCAGCAGCCAAGTTGGGGGGCAGGAGACCCAGTACTTC. Its protein product is CASSQVGGQETQYF.

The genes are TRBV5-6 and TRBJ1-5; the D gene is possibly TRBD1 (5 bases). Germline CDR1 reads SGHDT; CDR2 reads YYEEEE. The CDR3 has 15 amino acids. V gave up 1 base and J gave up 4 bases, with 12 bases separating them. CDR3 region: CASSLRGFGNQPQHF. The CDR3 bases are TGTGCCAGCAGCTTGCGGGGGTTTGGGAATCAGCCCCAGCATTTT. The complete variable domain, with remaining parts taken from reference TRBV5-6 and TRBJ1-5, reads DAGVTQSPTHLIKTRGQQVTLRCSPKSGHDTVSWYQQALGQGPQFIFQYYEEEERQRGNFPDRFSGHQFPNYSSELNVNALLLGDSALYLCASSLRGFGNQPQHFGDGTRLSIL.

The V call is TRBV13, the J call TRBJ1-1; D uncertain. The V gene's germline CDR1 is PRHDT and CDR2 FYEKMQ (reference sequence). This CDR3 has 16 residues. The V and J ends lost 5 bases and 1 base respectively, with 17 bases between them. The CDR3 is CASSPSASSGNTEAFF. In DNA form, the CDR3 reads TGTGCCAGCAGCCCCAGTGCTTCCTCGGGGAACACTGAAGCTTTCTTT.

This chain joins TRBV5-1 and TRBJ2-6, with 7 bases that match TRBD1. V lost 4 bases to trimming and J lost 2 bases; unmatched junction nucleotides: 6. CDR3 length equals 16 residues. The germline CDR1 and CDR2 sequences are SGHRS and YFSETQ. The CDR3: CASSPGQTTGANVLTF. The CDR3 coding sequence is TGCGCCAGCAGCCCGGGACAGACGACTGGGGCCAACGTCCTGACTTTC.

This clone was seen only a few times. The chain is built from TRBV5-5 and TRBJ1-2, with D perhaps matching TRBD1 (5 bases). Trimming removed 2 bases from V and 6 bases from J, with 20 bases in between. The CDR3 length is 16 residues. CDR1 SGHKS and CDR2 YYEKEE come from the germline V gene (reference sequence). The CDR3 is CASSFRVSGFGDGYTF. As DNA, the CDR3 is TGTGCCAGCAGCTTCAGGGTCTCGGGCTTTGGGGATGGCTACACCTTC.

The genes are TRBV6-4 and TRBJ1-5; the match to TRBD1 covers 7 bases. V was pared by 8 bases and J by 2 bases, with 6 bases of the junction left unmatched. The CDR3 covers 14 residues. CDR1 is MRHNA and CDR2 is SNTAGT in the germline V gene. CDR3 amino acids: CASPRQGGNQPQHF. The DNA for the CDR3 is TGTGCCAGCCCGAGACAGGGAGGCAATCAGCCCCAGCATTTT.

This clone came up a few times. This chain connects TRBV23-1 to TRBJ2-3; 9 nucleotides match TRBD1. TRBV23-1 is an open reading frame whose function is uncertain. With V trimmed by 4 bases and J by 5 bases, 10 bases remained unmatched. The CDR3 covers 16 residues. The CDR3 sequence is CASSPPGQGLGDTQYF. CDR3 coding DNA: TGCGCCAGCAGTCCGCCGGGACAGGGATTAGGAGATACGCAGTATTTT.

About this clone itself: The same CDR3 arises from other DNA sequences in this sample as well. In nucleotides, the CDR3 is TGTGCCTGGAGTGTAGGAGAGACCCAGTACTTC. Translated: CAWSVGETQYF. The chain couples TRBV30 to TRBJ2-5; D ambiguous. CDR1 and CDR2 from the germline V gene are GTSNPN and SVGIG (reference sequence). V was pared by 0 bases and J by 4 bases, with 3 bases between. CDR3 length equals 11 residues.

The gene calls are TRBV7-2 and TRBJ2-1; possibly TRBD2 for D (6 bases). The germline V gene encodes CDR1 SGHTA and CDR2 FQGNSA. The length of the CDR3 is 15 residues. Trimming took off 1 base at V and 4 bases at J, with 11 bases between the two ends. The DNA of the CDR3 is TGTGCCAGCAGCTTAGTGGGCGGGGTATACAATGAGCAGTTCTTC. Translated, it gives CASSLVGGVYNEQFF.

The chain is built from TRBV30 and TRBJ1-6, with a possible D match to TRBD1 (5 bases). V shed 3 bases and J shed 8 bases, with 14 bases lying between them. This CDR3 region has 14 residues. Germline V gives CDR1 GTSNPN, CDR2 SVGIG (reference sequence). This CDR3 is CAWSWGGRDSPLHF. The CDR3 DNA reads as TGTGCCTGGAGCTGGGGGGGTCGGGATTCACCCCTCCACTTT.

V gene TRBV4-1 combines with J gene TRBJ1-1; 7 positions agree with TRBD1. V trimming: 4 bases; J trimming: 1 base; junction bases outside the gene matches: 6. The germline gives CDR1 MGHRA, CDR2 YSYEKL. The CDR3 spans 15 residues. CDR3 loop: CASSPLQGRNTEAFF. CDR3 in DNA: TGCGCCAGCAGCCCGCTACAGGGGAGGAACACTGAAGCTTTCTTT.

The genes are TRBV5-4 and TRBJ2-2, with D perhaps matching TRBD2 (7 bases). Germline values: CDR1 SGHNT, CDR2 YYREEE (reference sequence). The CDR3 totals 17 residues. The V and J ends lost 4 bases and 2 bases respectively, with 18 bases between them. The chain's CDR3 is CASSPVSGGANTGELFF. CDR3 coding DNA: TGTGCCAGCAGCCCTGTTAGTGGGGGGGCAAACACCGGGGAGCTGTTTTTT. The entire variable domain, with the rest obtained from reference TRBV5-4 and TRBJ2-2, is as follows: ETGVTQSPTHLIKTRGQQVTLRCSSQSGHNTVSWYQQALGQGPQFIFQYYREEENGRGNFPPRFSGLQFPNYSSELNVNALELDDSALYLCASSPVSGGANTGELFFGEGSRLTVL.

This chain uses TRBV19 with TRBJ1-5; TRBD1 matches at 7 bases. Per the germline V gene, CDR1 is LNHDA and CDR2 is SQIVND (reference sequence). The CDR3 has 15 amino acids. Trimming took 7 bases from V and 0 from J; bases not matched to a gene: 6. The CDR3 loop is CASTETGTSNQPQHF. CDR3 bases: TGTGCCAGTACCGAGACAGGGACTAGCAATCAGCCCCAGCATTTT.

This clone was seen a single time. The V call is TRBV4-1, the J call TRBJ1-6; D remains ambiguous. V was trimmed by 0 bases and J by 6 bases, leaving 9 bases between them. CDR3 length: 15 amino acids. Germline V gene data show CDR1 as MGHRA and CDR2 as YSYEKL. The CDR3 sequence: CASSQEGTTNSPLHF. The CDR3 coding sequence is TGCGCCAGCAGCCAAGAGGGAACCACTAATTCACCCCTCCACTTT.

V usage is TRBV30 and J usage is TRBJ1-2; D is perhaps TRBD1 (6 bases). Per the germline V gene, CDR1 is GTSNPN and CDR2 is SVGIG (reference sequence). CDR3 length equals 14 residues. Trimming took 0 bases from V and 8 from J, leaving 16 bases between them. CDR3 protein: CAWSVRWGLGGYTF. Here the CDR3 DNA reads TGTGCCTGGAGTGTACGTTGGGGGCTGGGAGGCTACACCTTC. Drawing the rest from reference TRBV30 and TRBJ1-2, the complete variable domain is SQTIHQWPATLVQPVGSPLSLECTVEGTSNPNLYWYRQAAGRGLQLLFYSVGIGQISSEVPQNLSASRPQDRQFILSSKKLLLSDSGFYLCAWSVRWGLGGYTFGSGTRLTVV.

This clone was picked up one time. The chain uses TRBV9 and TRBJ1-6; D perhaps matches TRBD1 (5 bases). The CDR3 has 13 amino acids. Deletions cut 3 bases from V and 9 bases from J, with 10 bases between. Germline CDR1 reads SGDLS; CDR2 reads YYNGEE. This CDR3 reads CASSAGSVSPLHF. CDR3 nucleotides: TGTGCCAGCAGCGCAGGGTCCGTTTCACCCCTCCACTTT.

This clone occurred once. The chain has TRBV2 and TRBJ2-1, with D perhaps matching TRBD2 (5 bases). The CDR3 contains 12 residues. Trimming removed 2 bases at V and 8 bases at J, with 7 bases between. The germline CDR1 and CDR2 sequences are SNHLY and FYNNEI. This chain's CDR3 is CASSEMRDEQFF. CDR3 DNA sequence: TGTGCCAGCAGTGAAATGAGGGATGAGCAGTTCTTC.